These 13 T cell receptor beta chains were sequenced from one sample in a study of shared clonotypes between healthy human individuals (TCRdb year 2020). Library generation was performed with the immunoSEQ multiplex PCR assay. Entries here come from immuneACCESS through TCRdb and include only in-frame sequences with V and J called. Some clones fail to appear in such tables; in the studies checked, an unresolved V gene covers under half of the shortfall, and the cause of the remainder is unknown. This sample holds about 230,000 clones; approximately 70% were observed only once. Around 10% of the sample is taken by the ten largest. Sequencing was performed on memory CD4+ T cells sorted from blood. The sample's cell subset or site label is to be understood as: CD45RA-negative fraction. Every receptor here comes from a man younger than 40 in good health.

The chain employs TRBV5-1 and TRBJ1-5; 8 nucleotides align to TRBD1. CDR3 size: 16 residues. The ends lost 4 bases at V and 0 bases at J; junction bases unmatched: 6. Germline V gives CDR1 SGHRS, CDR2 YFSETQ. Here the CDR3 DNA reads TGCGCCAGCAGCCCGACAGGGGTGGGTAGCAATCAGCCCCAGCATTTT. Its protein product is CASSPTGVGSNQPQHF. Together with reference TRBV5-1 and TRBJ1-5, the CDR3 gives the full variable domain: KAGVTQTPRYLIKTRGQQVTLSCSPISGHRSVSWYQQTPGQGLQFLFEYFSETQRNKGNFPGRFSGRQFSNSRSEMNVSTLELGDSALYLCASSPTGVGSNQPQHFGDGTRLSIL.

The V gene is TRBV11-2, the J gene TRBJ2-5; 10 bases align to TRBD1. CDR3 size: 16 residues. Germline values: CDR1 SGHAT, CDR2 FQNNGV. V lost 4 bases and J lost 4; bases outside the gene matches: 9. CDR3 in DNA: TGTGCCAGCAGCTCCATCCGGGACAGGGGCCCAGAGACCCAGTACTTC. As protein: CASSSIRDRGPETQYF.

This rearrangement joins TRBV5-5 to TRBJ1-1; no reliable D call. V was pared by 0 bases and J by 5 bases, with 14 bases between. Germline CDR1 and CDR2: SGHKS and YYEKEE (reference sequence). This CDR3 region has 15 residues. The CDR3 here is CASSLGPGWNTEAFF. In nucleotides, the CDR3 is TGTGCCAGCAGCTTGGGACCGGGGTGGAATACTGAAGCTTTCTTT. The whole variable domain, filled in from reference TRBV5-5 and TRBJ1-1, reads DAGVTQSPTHLIKTRGQQVTLRCSPISGHKSVSWYQQVLGQGPQFIFQYYEKEERGRGNFPDRFSARQFPNYSSELNVNALLLGDSALYLCASSLGPGWNTEAFFGQGTRLTVV.

The chain links TRBV5-1 to TRBJ2-3, with 7 bases fitting TRBD2. The CDR3 extends over 14 amino acids. Per germline, CDR1 SGHRS and CDR2 YFSETQ. After removal of 6 bases from V and 0 bases from J, the junction contained 4 bases not matched to a gene. The CDR3 nucleotides read TGCGCCAGCAAACCAGCGGGAAGCACAGATACGCAGTATTTT. Protein sequence: CASKPAGSTDTQYF.

The CDR3 protein is CASSSPTGGYEQYF. The CDR3 bases are TGTGCCAGCAGCTCCCCGACAGGGGGCTACGAGCAGTACTTC. V gene TRBV5-4 combines with J gene TRBJ2-7; 9 nucleotides line up with TRBD1. CDR3 size: 14 residues. V dropped 3 bases and J dropped 3; count of bases not matched to a gene: 4. Germline-derived CDR1 and CDR2 are SGHNT and YYREEE (reference sequence).

This clone appeared a few times. The chain joins TRBV5-6 to TRBJ2-7, with D perhaps given as TRBD1 or TRBD2 (5 bases each). V lost 4 bases and J lost 3, with 17 bases in between. The CDR3 is 15 residues long. CDR1 is SGHDT and CDR2 is YYEEEE in the germline V gene. CDR3 DNA: TGTGCCAGCAGCCTGGTGGGGGTAAACTTCTACGAGCAGTACTTC. Translated: CASSLVGVNFYEQYF.

J is TRBJ1-1 and V is TRBV5-6; D unclear. In germline, CDR1 is SGHDT, CDR2 YYEEEE. The CDR3 consists of 12 residues. With 3 bases removed from V and 6 bases from J, the gap between germline ends came to 9 bases. DNA of the CDR3: TGTGCCAGCAGCTCGGGTGTATCTGAAGCTTTCTTT. The encoded protein is CASSSGVSEAFF.

The V call is TRBV28, the J call TRBJ2-7; 7 nucleotides match TRBD1. This CDR3 comprises 14 residues. V shed 6 bases and J 4 bases; nucleotides not matched to a gene: 9. The germline V gene encodes CDR1 MDHEN and CDR2 SYDVKM. The CDR3 loop is CASRTSGQRYEQYF. The CDR3 coding sequence is TGTGCCAGCAGAACATCGGGACAGCGTTACGAGCAGTACTTC.

The CDR3, as DNA: TGTGCCAGCAGCTCCCTAGGGACGGGGGGAAACATTCAGTACTTC. It specifies CASSSLGTGGNIQYF. V is TRBV5-8 and J is TRBJ2-4; 7 nucleotides align to TRBD2. This CDR3 spans 15 amino acids. Per germline, CDR1 SGHTS and CDR2 YDEGEE. The J segment lost 6 bases and the V segment lost 3 bases, leaving 9 bases of the junction unmatched.

The chain links TRBV29-1 to TRBJ2-1, with 12 positions matching TRBD2. The junction had 10 bases not matched to a gene; V was cut back by 1 base and J by 9 bases. The CDR3 loop spans 16 amino acids. Germline V lookup: CDR1 SQVTM, CDR2 ANQGSEA. CDR3 nucleotides: TGCAGCGTTGAAGGCCTAGCGGGAGGGCCTACGGGTGAGCAGTTCTTC. It codes for CSVEGLAGGPTGEQFF.

Here the CDR3 DNA reads TGTGCCAGCAGTGACCCCGTCTGGGAGGGACGTGAGCAGTTCTTC. Translated: CASSDPVWEGREQFF. This rearrangement joins TRBV6-1 to TRBJ2-1, with 7 bases matching TRBD2. The CDR3 length is 15 residues. The germline gives CDR1 MNHNS, CDR2 SASEGT. The V and J ends lost 3 bases and 9 bases, in that order; junction bases with no gene match: 11.

The chain recombines TRBV10-3 with TRBJ2-1; 8 nucleotides agree with TRBD2. Germline loops: CDR1 ENHRY, CDR2 SYGVKD. The length of the CDR3 is 18 residues. Trimming removed 2 bases from V and 7 bases from J; junction bases left unmatched: 16. The CDR3 DNA follows: TGTGCCATCAGTGAGCCTTCCCTTGCCAGCGGGGGATCTAATGAGCAGTTCTTC. Its protein is CAISEPSLASGGSNEQFF.

This chain connects TRBV9 to TRBJ2-3; D gene ambiguous. With 1 base removed from V and 2 bases from J, the gap between germline ends came to 11 bases. This CDR3 spans 15 amino acids. Germline CDR1 reads SGDLS; CDR2 reads YYNGEE. The CDR3 DNA follows: TGTGCCAGCAGCGTATTAGGCGCTATCACAGATACGCAGTATTTT. Encoded protein: CASSVLGAITDTQYF.